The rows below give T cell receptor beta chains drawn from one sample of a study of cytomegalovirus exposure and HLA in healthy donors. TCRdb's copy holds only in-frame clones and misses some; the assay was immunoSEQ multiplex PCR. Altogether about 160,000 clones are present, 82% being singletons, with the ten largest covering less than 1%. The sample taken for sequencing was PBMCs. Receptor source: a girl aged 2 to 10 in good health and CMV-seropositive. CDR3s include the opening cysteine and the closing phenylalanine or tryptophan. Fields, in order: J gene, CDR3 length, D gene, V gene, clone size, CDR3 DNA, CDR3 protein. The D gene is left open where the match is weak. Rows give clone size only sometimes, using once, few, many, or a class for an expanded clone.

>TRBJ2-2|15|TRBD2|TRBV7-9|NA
TGTGCCAGCAGCTTAGTTGCGGGAGGTGCCGGGGAGCTGTTTTTT
CASSLVAGGAGELFF
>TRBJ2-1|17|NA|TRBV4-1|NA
TGCGCCAGCAGCCAAGTTCCCCTAGCTGTTATCTACAATGAGCAGTTCTTC
CASSQVPLAVIYNEQFF
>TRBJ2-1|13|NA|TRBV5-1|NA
TGCGCCAGCAGCTTGGGGGGGCCGACCTCAAGGTTCTTC
CASSLGGPTSRFF
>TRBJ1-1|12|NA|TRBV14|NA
TGTGCCAGCAGCCCGGGGGGGACTGAAGCTTTCTTT
CASSPGGTEAFF
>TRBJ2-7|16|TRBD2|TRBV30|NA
TGTGCCTGGAGTGTAGGCTGGACTAGCGGGGCCTACGAGCAGTACTTC
CAWSVGWTSGAYEQYF
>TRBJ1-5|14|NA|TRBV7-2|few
TGTGCCAGCAGCTTTAGGGCAGGGCGACAGCCCCAGCATTTT
CASSFRAGRQPQHF
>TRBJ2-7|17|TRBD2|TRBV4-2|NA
TGTGCCAGCAGCCAAATCTTCTCCGGGACTAGGGTCTACGAGCAGTACTTC
CASSQIFSGTRVYEQYF
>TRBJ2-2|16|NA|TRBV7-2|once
TGTGCCAGCAGCTTTGGGCTAGCGCATAACACCGGGGAGCTGTTTTTT
CASSFGLAHNTGELFF
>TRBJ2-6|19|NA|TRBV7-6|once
TGTGCCAGCAGCTTAGTCTTCAGGGGAGTAAGCTCTGGGGCCAACGTCCTGACTTTC
CASSLVFRGVSSGANVLTF
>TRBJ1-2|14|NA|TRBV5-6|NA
TGTGCCAGCAGCTTGGTACAGGTCTTCTATGGCTACACCTTC
CASSLVQVFYGYTF
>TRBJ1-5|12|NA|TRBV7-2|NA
TGTGCCAGCAGTTGGTCGGGTCAGCCCCAGCATTTT
CASSWSGQPQHF
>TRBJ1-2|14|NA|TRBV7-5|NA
TGTGCCAGAAGCCGTTTCAGGCCTTACTATGGCTACACCTTC
CARSRFRPYYGYTF
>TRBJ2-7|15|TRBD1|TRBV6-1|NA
TGTGCCAGCAGTAAACAGGGGACCTCCGACTACGAGCAGTACTTC
CASSKQGTSDYEQYF
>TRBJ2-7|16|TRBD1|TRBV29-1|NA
TGCAGCGTTGAAAGCCCGACAGACAGGGGATTCTACGAGCAGTACTTC
CSVESPTDRGFYEQYF
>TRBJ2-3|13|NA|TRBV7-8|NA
TGTGCCAGCAGCCGACGACTTCTAGATACGCAGTATTTT
CASSRRLLDTQYF
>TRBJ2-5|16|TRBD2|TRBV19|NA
TGTGCCAGTAGTACGGGACTAGCGGGAGCAAAAGAGACCCAGTACTTC
CASSTGLAGAKETQYF
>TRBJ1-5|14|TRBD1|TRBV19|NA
TGTGCCAGCCACTTACAGGGGGCGGATCAGCCCCAGCATTTT
CASHLQGADQPQHF
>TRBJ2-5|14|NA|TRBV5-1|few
TGCGCCAGCAGCTCCGGGACACCCCAAGAGACCCAGTACTTC
CASSSGTPQETQYF
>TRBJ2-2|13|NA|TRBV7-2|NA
TGTGCCAGCAGCTCCGTCCCCACCGGGGAGCTGTTTTTT
CASSSVPTGELFF
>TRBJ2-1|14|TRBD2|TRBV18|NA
TGTGCCAGCTCACCAACGGGAGGGTCGAATGAGCAGTTCTTC
CASSPTGGSNEQFF
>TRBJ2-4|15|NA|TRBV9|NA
TGTGCCAGCAGCGGAACAGGGTCGGTGAACGACATTCAGTACTTC
CASSGTGSVNDIQYF
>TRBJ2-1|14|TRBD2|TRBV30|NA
TGTGCCTGGAATACGGGAGGGCCTGGGAATGAGCAGTTCTTC
CAWNTGGPGNEQFF